This passage covers 14 T cell receptor beta chains from one sample sequenced in a study of blood T cell repertoires in COVID-19. Clones were read by immunoSEQ multiplex PCR, and TCRdb kept only the in-frame ones, dropping some. The sample lists some 32,000 clones, around nine tenths seen once, with 20% to 30% in the top ten. The sequenced sample consisted of peripheral blood. Every receptor here comes from a human donor in a cohort sampled during active COVID-19.

This chain connects TRBV6-1 to TRBJ2-3, with 10 bases fitting TRBD1. Germline-derived CDR1 and CDR2 are MNHNS and SASEGT. V gave up 1 base and J gave up 2 bases; unmatched junction bases: 6. There are 17 residues in the CDR3. This chain's CDR3 is CASSEGAGTGVTDTQYF. In DNA form, the CDR3 reads TGTGCCAGCAGTGAAGGCGCCGGGACAGGGGTCACAGATACGCAGTATTTT.

J is TRBJ1-2 and V is TRBV6-5; 8 bases agree with TRBD1. The V segment lost 2 bases and the J segment 4 bases; nucleotides outside the gene matches: 9. The CDR3 length is 16 residues. CDR1 is MNHEY, CDR2 SVGAGI, per germline. The CDR3 loop reads CASSYIGTGLGYGYTF. CDR3 nucleotides: TGTGCCAGCAGTTACATCGGGACAGGATTAGGCTATGGCTACACCTTC.

This chain links TRBV7-9 with TRBJ1-4; D uncertain. Germline CDR1 and CDR2: SEHNR and FQNEAQ (reference sequence). This CDR3 region has 14 residues. V was cut by 4 bases and J by 7 bases, with 13 bases left in between. The CDR3 nucleotides are TGTGCCAGCAGCTCGCTTGGTCTAGCTGAAAAACTGTTTTTT. Translation: CASSSLGLAEKLFF.

The chain links TRBV2 to TRBJ1-2; TRBD1 aligns across 8 bases. Trimming took 4 bases from V and 4 from J; bases not matched to a gene: 2. Germline values: CDR1 SNHLY, CDR2 FYNNEI. The CDR3 loop spans 13 amino acids. The CDR3 DNA follows: TGTGCCAGCAGTGCTGACAGGGGCTATGGCTACACCTTC. It is translated as CASSADRGYGYTF.

The V call is TRBV10-3, the J call TRBJ1-2, with a tentative D call TRBD1 (6 bases). This CDR3 is built from 12 residues. V was trimmed by 4 bases and J by 6 bases, leaving 9 bases between them. Germline values: CDR1 ENHRY, CDR2 SYGVKD. CDR3 nucleotide sequence: TGTGCCATCAGTGTTACAGGGCATGGCTACACCTTC. Its translation is CAISVTGHGYTF.

The chain is built from TRBV15 and TRBJ1-5; tentatively, D is TRBD1 (5 bases). From germline, CDR1 is LNHNV and CDR2 YYDKDF (reference sequence). V lost 5 bases to trimming and J lost 6 bases, with 8 bases between them. The CDR3 length is 12 residues. CDR3 DNA sequence: TGTGCCACCAGCGCAGGGCCTCAGCCCCAGCATTTT. It codes for CATSAGPQPQHF.

This clone came up a few times. This sequence joins TRBV30 and TRBJ1-6; TRBD1 aligns across 9 bases. The CDR3 sequence is 15 residues long. The ends lost 0 bases at V and 7 bases at J; junction bases unmatched: 4. Germline V gene data show CDR1 as GTSNPN and CDR2 as SVGIG (reference sequence). CDR3 DNA sequence: TGTGCCTGGAGTGTACGGGACAGGGTAAATTCACCCCTCCACTTT. Its protein is CAWSVRDRVNSPLHF.

CDR3 loop: CASRATGGYGYTF. As DNA, the CDR3 is TGTGCCAGCAGGGCCACTGGAGGCTATGGCTACACCTTC. V gene TRBV5-4 combines with J gene TRBJ1-2; D remains ambiguous. The CDR3 length is 13 residues. V was cut by 5 bases and J by 4 bases, with 12 bases left in between. Germline CDR1 and CDR2: SGHNT and YYREEE (reference sequence).

The V call is TRBV24-1, the J call TRBJ2-1; 7 bases are a match to TRBD1. CDR1 and CDR2 (germline): KGHDR, SFDVKD. V was pared by 9 bases and J by 6 bases, with 10 bases of the junction left unmatched. This CDR3 has 14 amino acids. CDR3 protein: CATPLRDSTNEQFF. DNA of the CDR3: TGTGCCACCCCTCTCCGGGACAGTACCAATGAGCAGTTCTTC.

The chain recombines TRBV19 with TRBJ1-6; 7 nucleotides align to TRBD1. Germline CDR1 reads LNHDA; CDR2 reads SQIVND (reference sequence). The CDR3 sequence is 15 residues long. J gave up 8 bases and V 6 bases, and 10 bases lay outside the gene matches. The CDR3 DNA reads as TGTGCCAGTAGACCCCGACAGGGTTCACATTCACCCCTCCACTTT. This sequence encodes CASRPRQGSHSPLHF.

The chain has TRBV18 and TRBJ1-2, with D possibly being TRBD1 (6 bases). Trimming removed 2 bases at V and 3 bases at J, with 10 bases between. Germline CDR1 is KGHSH and CDR2 is LQKENI. This CDR3 spans 14 amino acids. CDR3 protein: CASSPGAGDYGYTF. CDR3 nucleotide sequence: TGTGCCAGCTCACCAGGGGCAGGGGACTATGGCTACACCTTC. The whole variable domain, filled in from reference TRBV18 and TRBJ1-2, reads NAGVMQNPRHLVRRRGQEARLRCSPMKGHSHVYWYRQLPEEGLKFMVYLQKENIIDESGMPKERFSAEFPKEGPSILRIQQVVRGDSAAYFCASSPGAGDYGYTFGSGTRLTVV.

V usage is TRBV6-5 and J usage is TRBJ1-3, with 7 bases matching TRBD1. In germline, CDR1 is MNHEY, CDR2 SVGAGI. The CDR3 has 15 amino acids. The J segment lost 4 bases and the V segment lost 6 bases, leaving 9 bases of the junction unmatched. CDR3 DNA sequence: TGTGCCAGCAGACCACAGGGGAATCTAGGAAACACCATATATTTT. It yields the protein CASRPQGNLGNTIYF.

The chain joins TRBV11-1 to TRBJ1-1, with D uncertain. CDR3 size: 16 residues. Germline assignment: CDR1 SGHAT and CDR2 FQDESV (reference sequence). Trimming removed 3 bases at V and 0 bases at J, with 14 bases between. CDR3 amino acids: CASSFDGGRLNTEAFF. DNA for the CDR3: TGTGCCAGCAGCTTCGACGGAGGCAGGTTGAACACTGAAGCTTTCTTT.

This sequence joins TRBV9 and TRBJ2-2; D perhaps matches TRBD2 (6 bases). Germline V gene data show CDR1 as SGDLS and CDR2 as YYNGEE. V lost 4 bases to trimming and J lost 6 bases, with 13 bases between them. This CDR3 region has 14 residues. Here the CDR3 reads CASSRTDYPGELFF. The CDR3 DNA reads TGTGCCAGCAGCCGGACGGACTACCCCGGGGAGCTGTTTTTT.